This T cell receptor beta chain was profiled in a study of CD8 T cells in ankylosing spondylitis. The trim removed 0 bases at V and 0 bases at J, leaving 11 bases unmatched. CDR3 length: 19 residues. The V gene's germline CDR1 is DFQATT and CDR2 SNEGSKA (reference sequence). This clonotype was found a few times. TCRdb recomputed calls from the 5' RACE reads with MiXCR, one row per CDR3 protein. Here the sample spans under 450,000 distinct CDR3 sequences, approximately 22% being singletons. This chain joins TRBV20-1 and TRBJ2-1; 10 bases are a match to TRBD2. The clonotype was recovered from a male donor with ankylosing spondylitis or in good health (not recorded which). What was sequenced was blood, either unsorted or a sorted T cell fraction (not recorded which). CDR3 protein: CSARDFASGGPSSYNEQFF. CDR3 bases: TGCAGTGCTAGAGATTTTGCTAGCGGGGGCCCTAGCTCCTACAATGAGCAGTTCTTC.